This T cell receptor beta chain was documented in a study of metastatic and nonmetastatic thyroid tumors. CDR1 is SQVTM and CDR2 is ANQGSEA in the germline V gene. The CDR3 contains 20 residues. With 2 bases clipped from V and 0 bases from J, the junction kept 16 bases outside the gene matches. Thyroid surgery was performed in patients who had received no treatment beforehand. TCRdb recomputed clones from the PCR reads via MiXCR. This table holds some 25,000 clones, around 15% found once. The TCR comes from a female donor with papillary thyroid cancer or a benign thyroid nodule (not recorded which). Some clones in this sample may be carry-over from other donors' samples. Sequencing used blood. This chain uses TRBV29-1 with TRBJ2-1; 10 bases are shared with TRBD2. This CDR3 reads CSVEINRGWTSGISYNEQFF. CDR3 coding DNA: TGCAGCGTTGAAATCAACAGGGGTTGGACTAGCGGTATCTCCTACAATGAGCAGTTCTTC.